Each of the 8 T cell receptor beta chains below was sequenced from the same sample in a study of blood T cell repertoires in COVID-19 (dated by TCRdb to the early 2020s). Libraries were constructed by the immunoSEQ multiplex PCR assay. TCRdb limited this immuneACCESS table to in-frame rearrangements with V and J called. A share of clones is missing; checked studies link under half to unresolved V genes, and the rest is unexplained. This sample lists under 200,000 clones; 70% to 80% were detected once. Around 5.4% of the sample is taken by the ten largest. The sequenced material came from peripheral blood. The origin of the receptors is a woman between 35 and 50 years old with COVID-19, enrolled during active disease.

The CDR3 spells CASSLLVGQGNEKLFF. Here the CDR3 DNA reads TGTGCCAGCAGCTTATTAGTGGGACAGGGAAATGAAAAACTGTTTTTT. The rearrangement links TRBV7-6 to TRBJ1-4, with TRBD1 identical over 9 bases. Trimming took 2 bases from V and 5 from J; bases not matched to a gene: 6. Germline assignment: CDR1 SGHVS and CDR2 FNYEAQ. CDR3 length: 16 amino acids.

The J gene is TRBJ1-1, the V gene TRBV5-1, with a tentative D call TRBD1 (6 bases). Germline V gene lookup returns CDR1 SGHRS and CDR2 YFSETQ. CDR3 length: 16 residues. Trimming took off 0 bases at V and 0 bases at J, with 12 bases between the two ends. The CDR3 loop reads CASSLAGGDMNTEAFF. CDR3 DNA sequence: TGCGCCAGCAGCTTGGCCGGGGGGGACATGAACACTGAAGCTTTCTTT.

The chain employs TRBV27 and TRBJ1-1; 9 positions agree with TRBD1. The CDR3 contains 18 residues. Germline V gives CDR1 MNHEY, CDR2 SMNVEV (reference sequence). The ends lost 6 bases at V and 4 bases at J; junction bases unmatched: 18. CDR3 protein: CASRSETGTGSRSTEAFF. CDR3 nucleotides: TGTGCCAGCAGATCTGAAACCGGGACAGGGAGCAGGAGCACTGAAGCTTTCTTT.

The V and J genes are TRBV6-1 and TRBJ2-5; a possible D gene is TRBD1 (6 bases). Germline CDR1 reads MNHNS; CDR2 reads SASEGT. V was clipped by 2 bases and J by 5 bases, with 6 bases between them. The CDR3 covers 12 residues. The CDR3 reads CASSEQGETQYF. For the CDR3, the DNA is TGTGCCAGCAGTGAACAGGGGGAGACCCAGTACTTC.

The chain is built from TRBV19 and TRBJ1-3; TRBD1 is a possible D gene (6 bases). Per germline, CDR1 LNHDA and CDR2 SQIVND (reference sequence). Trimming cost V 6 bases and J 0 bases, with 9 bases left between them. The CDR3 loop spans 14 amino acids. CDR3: CASRQTGSGNTIYF. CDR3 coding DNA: TGTGCCAGTAGGCAGACAGGCTCTGGAAACACCATATATTTT.

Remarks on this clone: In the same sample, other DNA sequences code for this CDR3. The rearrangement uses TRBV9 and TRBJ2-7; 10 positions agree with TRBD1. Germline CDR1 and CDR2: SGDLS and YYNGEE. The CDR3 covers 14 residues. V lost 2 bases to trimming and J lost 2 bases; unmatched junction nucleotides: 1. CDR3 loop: CASSVGTGAYEQYF. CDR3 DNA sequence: TGTGCCAGCAGCGTGGGGACAGGGGCCTACGAGCAGTACTTC.

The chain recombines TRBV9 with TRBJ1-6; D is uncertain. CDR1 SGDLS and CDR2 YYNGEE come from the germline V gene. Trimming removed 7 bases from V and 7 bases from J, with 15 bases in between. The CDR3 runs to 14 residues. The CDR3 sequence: CASSAQMENSPLHF. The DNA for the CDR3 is TGTGCCAGCTCCGCCCAGATGGAGAATTCACCCCTCCACTTT.

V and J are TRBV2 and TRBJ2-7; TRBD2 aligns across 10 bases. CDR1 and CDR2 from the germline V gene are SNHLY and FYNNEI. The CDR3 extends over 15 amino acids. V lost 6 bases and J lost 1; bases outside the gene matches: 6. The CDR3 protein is CASRAGLAVSYEQYF. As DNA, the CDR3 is TGTGCCAGCAGGGCTGGACTAGCGGTTTCCTACGAGCAGTACTTC.